This TCR beta chain came from a study of blood T cell repertoires in COVID-19. Study details: The United States, Italy and Spain provided the acute and convalescent COVID-19 samples.

Produced via immunoSEQ multiplex PCR; TCRdb's table is partial and in-frame only. The sample has almost 400,000 clones; under 90% are singletons. There are 13 residues in the CDR3. CDR1 MNHEY and CDR2 SVGAGI come from the germline V gene. V was pared by 7 bases and J by 0 bases, with 7 bases between. V is TRBV6-5 and J is TRBJ2-1; a possible D gene is TRBD2 (6 bases). Sequencing used PBMCs or T cells enriched from blood (not recorded which). This receptor was taken from a woman in her thirties who had recovered from COVID-19. The CDR3 reads CASTGGSYNEQFF. The CDR3 DNA is TGTGCCAGCACCGGGGGCTCCTACAATGAGCAGTTCTTC.